The entry below gives a single T cell receptor beta chain sequence along with its context. Its antigen is unknown. This sample is part of a study of cytomegalovirus exposure and HLA in healthy donors (dated by TCRdb to 2016 to 2017). Context from the whole study: An earlier analysis of around 600 of the donors reported 276 Gb of sequence data and roughly 100 million unique TCR beta sequences from 190 million or so T cells. The number of donors typed differed by locus, with about 629-640 for A, B, C, DRB1 and DQB1, 522 for DQA1, over 600 for DPA1, and 450 to 480 for DPB1. A later analysis re-analyzed previously published TCR beta repertoires from hundreds of donors and added high-resolution HLA genotyping to study TCR occurrence patterns. Donor age, sex, ethnicity and CMV serostatus were compiled together with the repertoire data. In a later genetic analysis, genome-wide SNP genotypes for about 55% of the roughly 700 donors were used, and that subset was treated as a discovery cohort. Among about 400 genotyped donors of the cohort, an average of approximately 240,000 unique TCR beta nucleotide sequences was sequenced per donor, of which approximately 19% were non-productive. The aim of the study was to test whether cataloging public T cell receptors could identify signatures of past pathogen exposure. Along with the roughly 710-subject first cohort, a separate validation cohort of approximately 110 different subjects was used. Every discovery cohort repertoire had been produced on one sequencing platform. Of the 300 to 400 genotyped donors, over 70% fell in the genetic ancestry cluster associated with self-reported Caucasian donors. About 5 DR-DQ haplotypes were handled as single units for association and clustering, since linkage in the cohort was strong. HLA typing covered class I and class II loci at four-digit resolution. Roughly 300 gigabases of sequencing data and 70 million to 100 million unique TCR sequences made up an early release that covered approximately 700 HLA-typed donors. In an earlier analysis of 550 to 700 of the donors, high-throughput TCR beta sequencing was used to judge whether each TCR beta V gene segment behaved as functional or pseudogenic. High-throughput TCR immunosequencing, statistical association of individual TCRs with disease status, and machine learning were combined to predict cytomegalovirus infection status. Using immunosequencing, the study profiled T cell repertoires from about 620 subjects and related those repertoires to cytomegalovirus serostatus. The later analysis used no new phenotypic data to find candidate immune exposures, relying instead on TCR beta sequences and their occurrence across donors.

The cohort was made up of several hundred healthy bone marrow donors. At the time of sampling, every cohort member was nominally healthy, though immune exposures that went unrecorded were likely present. The donor tested CMV seronegative and was one of the 352 seronegative cohort members. A peripheral blood sample was collected from each donor, and TCR beta sequencing was performed on peripheral blood mononuclear cells. Genomic DNA was extracted from the blood cell samples with the Qiagen DNeasy Blood Extraction Kit. Reading from cysteine to phenylalanine, the CDR3 counts 13 amino acids. Only CDR3 DNA is held: 39 bases, read in frame from base 1. Trimming costs V 0 bases and J 3 bases, and their ends lie 5 bases apart. CDR1 and CDR2 are read off the germline V gene (reference sequence) as WNHNN and SYGVQD. On the study overall, not on this receptor specifically: The sequencing pipeline was judged likely to have produced a cluster of highly shared sequence variants as a technical artifact. In a later analysis, HLA-associated TCR beta chains showed more clonal expansion and lower generation probabilities than non-associated chains that were equally common. In an earlier analysis of 450 to 750 of the donors, most TCR beta V segments appeared in productive rearrangements about 90% or about 30% of the time, broadly matching IMGT annotations. The only immune exposure information available for the cohort was CMV serostatus. A later analysis found that TCR association rates varied across HLA loci, with DRB1 alleles showing the most associated TCRs and HLA-C alleles the fewest. A later genetic analysis reported fewer N-insertions in productive TCRs among donors in an Asian-associated ancestry cluster than the approximately 670-donor mean. Most TCR sequences were observed very rarely across donors, whereas some public TCRs were present in many individuals. Because counts were too low, about 18 rarely observed V segments, including chromosome 9 orphons, were excluded from the earlier analysis of several hundred of the donors. In this cohort, only TCR beta chains were sequenced, and detectable features were limited by the absence of alpha or paired-chain data. Three of the identified cytomegalovirus-associated TCR beta chains were confirmed in vitro to be specific for cytomegalovirus antigens. At a false discovery rate of 0.05, a later analysis linked 15,000 to 20,000 TCR beta sequences to specific HLA alleles. Assigning TCR associations to individual alleles was difficult when HLA alleles, especially DR and DQ, strongly co-occurred. According to a later analysis, parvovirus B19, influenza, CMV and Epstein-Barr virus appeared linked to several top co-occurrence clusters. According to a later analysis, most CMV-associated TCR beta chains appeared to be HLA-restricted, and the HLA associations seemed to be driven largely by CMV exposure. Because the 87-base-pair reads could not distinguish some IMGT-functional V segments, including TRBV6-2 and TRBV6-3, those segments were excluded. The presence/absence analyses assumed that sequencing depth was roughly uniform across donors, and that assumption may not be true. Correlated functional status among segregating V segments might reflect linkage disequilibrium, but an unknown experimental factor could not be ruled out. A total of fewer than 200 TCR beta chains were listed by the study as associated with cytomegalovirus. It was suggested by the authors that the approach could potentially be generalized to other disease states and immunological phenotypes. V-gene and J-gene trimming of TCR beta chains was associated with a missense DCLRE1C variant in a later genetic analysis, and the association was replicated in an independent cohort. The classifier was reported to diagnose cytomegalovirus status with high specificity and sensitivity in both the original cohort and the validation cohort. A further reported finding was that TCR beta sequences accurately predicted the HLA-A and HLA-B alleles for most subjects in the first cohort. Because some donors lacked HLA typing at each locus, the association tests relied only on the typed subset.

The protocol used for the library was the immunoSEQ multiplex PCR assay. For the multiplex PCR, a mixture combining 60 forward primers for TCR Vbeta segments and 13 reverse primers for TCR Jbeta segments was used. The CDR3 region of rearranged TCR beta genes was amplified from genomic DNA by a multiplex PCR assay. The amplified TCR beta libraries were sequenced on the Illumina HiSeq System as 87-base-pair reads. On the study's bioinformatics: A later analysis counted about 76 million unique TCR beta chains across the 550 to 750 repertoires, and 9 million to 14 million of these chains were shared by at least two donors. Raw reads were error-corrected and collapsed into unique sequences with a nearest-neighbor algorithm that merged closely related sequences to remove PCR and sequencing errors. CDR3 sequences were aligned to IMGT reference sequences to assign V, D and J gene segments. For a sequence to be retained, at least a six-nucleotide match to both a V gene segment and a J gene segment was required. A rearrangement counted as productive if the CDR3 had no stop codons and remained in frame with V and J, and every other rearrangement counted as non-productive. Following IMGT convention, CDR3 was defined as the stretch from the second conserved V-encoded cysteine up to the conserved J-encoded phenylalanine. Sequences without an unambiguous match to a single V gene segment were excluded from the earlier analysis of 450 to 750 of the donors. An earlier analysis of 587 of the donors called V segments functional above 56.7% productive rearrangements and segregating when the between-donor standard deviation exceeded 5%. A statistical classification framework was developed to diagnose cytomegalovirus status using the catalog of TCR beta chain sequences. A later analysis assigned V and J genes by comparing TCR nucleotide sequences with IMGT/GENE-DB human TR gene sequences. In a later analysis, CDR3 sequences and most-parsimonious VDJ recombination scenarios were assigned using the TCRdist pipeline. A later analysis defined each TCR beta chain by its CDR3 amino acid sequence plus V-gene family, and excluded reads lacking a unique V-gene family. As a way to deal with suspected cross-contamination and a sequencing artifact, a later analysis dropped 592 nucleotide sequences that were highly shared and had low generation probability. A later analysis calculated a clonal expansion index for each public chain from normalized within-repertoire ranks of inferred template counts. In a later analysis, generation probabilities were computed with a VDJ recombination model fitted to out-of-frame rearrangements, and the resulting probabilities were checked against IGoR. Hypergeometric tests were used in a later analysis to score TCR-TCR, TCR-HLA and TCR-CMV co-occurrence, with a repertoire-size bias correction applied to the TCR pairs. In a later analysis, false discovery rates were estimated by permuting HLA or CMV assignments 20 times. In a later analysis, co-occurring TCRs were grouped using DBSCAN, and TCRdist sequence similarity was added for clustering within HLA-allele-positive subsets. Repertoires with fewer than 30,000 or more than 120,000 public chains, plus five repertoires with anomalous nucleotide sharing, were excluded from co-occurrence clustering. This immuneACCESS table, as held by TCRdb, lists in-frame sequences with V and J called but not all clones. Of the missing ones, under half trace to an unresolved V gene in checked studies; the others have no known cause. V, J and clone size are taken as reported in that table, and D and trimming were inferred from the DNA itself. The sample's table lists a count of under 200,000 clones. 2.1% of the sample is held by the ten biggest clonotypes.

The sequenced sample was PBMCs. This receptor was identified in a man between 25 and 39 years old in good health and CMV-seronegative. The rearranged chain carries TRBV10-1 and TRBJ1-1; a confident D gene designation cannot be given. The nucleotide sequence is given as TGCGCCAGCAGTGAGTCGGAGTACACTGAAGCTTTCTTT. The translation is CASSESEYTEAFF.